Shown below are 32 T cell receptor beta chains from a single sample sequenced in a study of cytomegalovirus exposure and HLA in healthy donors. Primers for the PCR totalled 60 Vbeta and 13 Jbeta. Libraries were prepared by immunoSEQ multiplex PCR; TCRdb keeps only in-frame clonotypes and omits some of them. The data contain about 270,000 clones, about 75% of them seen just once; the ten biggest clones take up approximately 2.3%. Material: PBMCs. These receptors all come from a female donor in good health and CMV-seronegative.

This clone has a handful of counts. The rearrangement links TRBV19 to TRBJ1-2; D is unclear. The V end was cut by 5 bases, the J end by 3 bases, with 7 bases between. Germline V gives CDR1 LNHDA, CDR2 SQIVND (reference sequence). The CDR3 is 12 residues long. CDR3 loop: CASSWQYYGYTF. In nucleotides, the CDR3 is TGTGCCAGTAGTTGGCAGTACTATGGCTACACCTTC. Full variable domain (remainder filled in from reference TRBV19 and TRBJ1-2): DGGITQSPKYLFRKEGQNVTLSCEQNLNHDAMYWYRQDPGQGLRLIYYSQIVNDFQKGDIAEGYSVSREKKESFPLTVTSAQKNPTAFYLCASSWQYYGYTFGSGTRLTVV.

Worth noting for this clone: A read error may produce the germline difference seen at one junction end. Other DNA sequences within the sample encode an identical CDR3. V usage is TRBV7-7 and J usage is TRBJ2-3; 7 positions match TRBD1. The CDR3 sequence is 14 residues long. Germline assignment: CDR1 SSHAT and CDR2 FNYEAQ (reference sequence). CDR3 sequence (DNA): TGTGCTAGCAGCTTAGGGGGCCGCACAGATACGCAGTATTTT. Translated: CASSLGGRTDTQYF.

Only a few counts were recorded for this clone. The V and J genes are TRBV7-2 and TRBJ1-1; the D is unclear. In germline, CDR1 is SGHTA, CDR2 FQGNSA. The CDR3 is made up of 13 amino acids. Trimming cost V 3 bases and J 5 bases, with 10 bases left between them. Written as DNA, the CDR3 is TGTGCCAGCAGCTTCGGACTGCTTACTGAAGCTTTCTTT. Translation: CASSFGLLTEAFF.

Remarks on this clone: At one of its ends the junction is not consistent with the germline gene, which may arise from a read error. The CDR3 protein is CSSTLGGNNEQFF. Here the CDR3 DNA reads TGTTCCAGCACTCTCGGGGGTAACAATGAGCAGTTCTTC. The J gene is TRBJ2-1, the V gene TRBV7-9; D possibly corresponds to TRBD2 (6 bases). Germline V gene data show CDR1 as SEHNR and CDR2 as FQNEAQ (reference sequence). This CDR3 comprises 13 residues.

The CDR3 here is CASSLDRGTNYGYTF. In DNA, the CDR3 is TGTGCCAGCAGCTTAGACAGGGGAACCAACTATGGCTACACCTTC. The J gene is TRBJ1-2, the V gene TRBV7-9; 7 nucleotides align to TRBD1. The CDR3 has 15 amino acids. Looked up from germline, CDR1 is SEHNR and CDR2 is FQNEAQ (reference sequence). The trim removed 1 base at V and 2 bases at J, leaving 4 bases unmatched.

This chain uses TRBV5-4 with TRBJ1-2; 9 bases are a match to TRBD1. The CDR3 runs to 13 residues. The germline V gene encodes CDR1 SGHNT and CDR2 YYREEE (reference sequence). V dropped 2 bases and J dropped 5; count of bases not matched to a gene: 1. CDR3 in amino acids: CASSLGTGYGYTF. The CDR3 bases are TGTGCCAGCAGCTTAGGGACAGGGTATGGCTACACCTTC.

The chain links TRBV5-4 to TRBJ2-2; 15 nucleotides match TRBD2. With 4 bases clipped from V and 2 bases from J, the junction kept 6 bases outside the gene matches. The CDR3 has 18 amino acids. CDR1 is SGHNT and CDR2 is YYREEE in the germline V gene (reference sequence). Here the CDR3 reads CASSTRTSGRGNTGELFF. In DNA, the CDR3 is TGTGCCAGCAGCACAAGGACTAGCGGGAGGGGTAACACCGGGGAGCTGTTTTTT.

The chain employs TRBV18 and TRBJ2-2; D might be TRBD1 (6 bases). From germline, CDR1 is KGHSH and CDR2 LQKENI. CDR3 length equals 15 residues. Trimming removed 2 bases from V and 4 bases from J, with 11 bases in between. CDR3 amino acids: CASSPDRRTTGELFF. CDR3 sequence (DNA): TGTGCCAGCTCACCAGACAGGAGAACCACCGGGGAGCTGTTTTTT.

The J gene is TRBJ2-5, the V gene TRBV13; D is perhaps TRBD1 (5 bases). Trimming cost V 5 bases and J 3 bases, with 16 bases left between them. The CDR3 contains 15 residues. From germline, CDR1 is PRHDT and CDR2 FYEKMQ (reference sequence). CDR3: CASSRRQLLEETQYF. The CDR3 DNA follows: TGTGCCAGCAGCCGGAGACAGCTCCTTGAAGAGACCCAGTACTTC.

This clone has a handful of counts. The rearrangement links TRBV7-2 to TRBJ2-1; the D is unclear. This CDR3 region has 14 residues. The ends were cut back, 3 bases at V and 6 bases at J, with 12 bases in the middle. Looked up from germline, CDR1 is SGHTA and CDR2 is FQGNSA. CDR3 in DNA: TGTGCCAGCAGCTTGCTGCCCCTGGCCAATGAGCAGTTCTTC. It is translated as CASSLLPLANEQFF. Drawing the rest from reference TRBV7-2 and TRBJ2-1, the complete variable domain is GAGVSQSPSNKVTEKGKDVELRCDPISGHTALYWYRQSLGQGLEFLIYFQGNSAPDKSGLPSDRFSAERTGGSVSTLTIQRTQQEDSAVYLCASSLLPLANEQFFGPGTRLTVL.

The chain joins TRBV10-1 to TRBJ1-1; TRBD1 matches 7 bases. Germline V gene lookup returns CDR1 WNHNN and CDR2 SYGVQD (reference sequence). The CDR3 length is 14 residues. Losses at the gene ends were 8 bases for V and 4 bases for J; bases not matched to a gene: 10. Here the CDR3 DNA reads TGCGCCAGCCGCGTAAGCGCAGGGGGCACTGAAGCTTTCTTT. It is translated as CASRVSAGGTEAFF.

This chain uses TRBV4-2 with TRBJ2-7, with TRBD1 matching over 7 bases. V lost 1 base, J lost 2 bases, and 17 bases stayed unmatched. Germline CDR1 is LGHNA and CDR2 is YNFKEQ. This CDR3 has 19 residues. In DNA, the CDR3 is TGTGCCAGCAGCCAAGCCCAATTGATCAGACGGGACAGCCCCTACGAGCAGTACTTC. Translated: CASSQAQLIRRDSPYEQYF.

V is TRBV27 and J is TRBJ2-3, with TRBD2 matching 7 bases. The CDR3 loop spans 17 amino acids. After removal of 0 bases from V and 2 bases from J, the junction contained 8 bases not matched to a gene. Germline CDR1 is MNHEY and CDR2 is SMNVEV (reference sequence). This CDR3 reads CASSLSPQAGFTDTQYF. CDR3 sequence (DNA): TGTGCCAGCAGTTTATCCCCCCAAGCGGGATTCACAGATACGCAGTATTTT.

This clone was seen a single time. The V gene is TRBV29-1, the J gene TRBJ2-7, with D maybe TRBD1 (5 bases). The CDR3 length is 14 residues. Trimming cost V 4 bases and J 4 bases, with 17 bases left between them. CDR1 and CDR2 (germline): SQVTM, ANQGSEA. The chain's CDR3 is CSVVVYARGYEQYF. In DNA, the CDR3 is TGCAGCGTTGTGGTATACGCAAGGGGTTACGAGCAGTACTTC.

The chain is built from TRBV5-1 and TRBJ1-1; the match to TRBD1 covers 8 bases. CDR3 length: 13 residues. Germline V gene lookup returns CDR1 SGHRS and CDR2 YFSETQ. Trimming cost V 4 bases and J 4 bases; bases outside gene matches: 3. The CDR3: CASSETGATEAFF. The CDR3 DNA sequence: TGCGCCAGCAGCGAGACAGGGGCCACTGAAGCTTTCTTT.

This clone was detected a few times. The chain links TRBV2 to TRBJ1-2; possible D gene TRBD1, 5 bases. V was cut by 6 bases and J by 2 bases, with 13 bases left in between. CDR1 and CDR2 from the germline V gene are SNHLY and FYNNEI. This CDR3 is 14 amino acids long. For the CDR3, the DNA is TGTGCCAGCAGCCAAAGGACAACAAACTATGGCTACACCTTC. This gives the protein CASSQRTTNYGYTF.

Remarks on this clone: The sample has other DNA sequences that encode this CDR3 too. The J gene is TRBJ2-7, the V gene TRBV18; D unresolved. The V end lost 6 bases, the J end lost 1 base, and 7 bases lay between the germline ends. The CDR3 loop spans 12 amino acids. Germline loops: CDR1 KGHSH, CDR2 LQKENI. In DNA, the CDR3 is TGTGCCAGCTCCCCCGGGTCCTACGAGCAGTACTTC. Its translation: CASSPGSYEQYF.

This clone appeared once. The chain joins TRBV9 to TRBJ1-1; 9 bases agree with TRBD1. The V gene's germline CDR1 is SGDLS and CDR2 YYNGEE. V trimming: 2 bases; J trimming: 5 bases; junction bases outside the gene matches: 13. The CDR3 is made up of 17 amino acids. DNA for the CDR3: TGTGCCAGCAGCGTTGACCCTGGGACAGGGTCAGGTACTGAAGCTTTCTTT. This translates into CASSVDPGTGSGTEAFF.

The V and J genes are TRBV19 and TRBJ2-7, with 7 bases fitting TRBD2. The V gene's germline CDR1 is LNHDA and CDR2 SQIVND (reference sequence). This CDR3 is 16 amino acids long. After removal of 4 bases from V and 3 bases from J, the junction contained 12 bases not matched to a gene. CDR3 residues: CASSSEGGLGVYEQYF. The DNA of the CDR3 is TGTGCCAGTAGTAGCGAGGGCGGACTAGGGGTCTACGAGCAGTACTTC.

This chain links TRBV21-1 with TRBJ2-3; TRBD2, the table's D call, lacks a check against the DNA. TRBV21-1 is given as a pseudogene. The CDR3 loop spans 17 amino acids. The chain's CDR3 is CASSVRGTFARPDTQYF. The CDR3 region has the DNA TGTGCCAGCAGCGTACGTGGGACTTTCGCACGACCAGATACGCAGTATTTT.

This rearrangement joins TRBV5-6 to TRBJ2-5; 7 bases agree with TRBD2. The ends lost 0 bases at V and 4 bases at J; junction bases unmatched: 6. CDR1 and CDR2 (germline): SGHDT, YYEEEE. The CDR3 covers 15 residues. The CDR3 sequence: CASSLGGRKGETQYF. The CDR3 bases are TGTGCCAGCAGCTTGGGCGGGAGAAAGGGAGAGACCCAGTACTTC.

The CDR3 DNA follows: TGTGCCAGCAGCCAAGGGAGGGCCAATGAGCAGTTCTTC. It specifies CASSQGRANEQFF. This sequence joins TRBV4-2 and TRBJ2-1; D might be TRBD2 (6 bases). V was pared by 1 base and J by 6 bases, with 7 bases between. CDR3 length equals 13 residues. CDR1 and CDR2 (germline): LGHNA, YNFKEQ.

The chain uses TRBV2 and TRBJ2-7; a weak D match, TRBD2 (5 bases). CDR1 is SNHLY, CDR2 FYNNEI, per germline. The CDR3 runs to 15 residues. Trimming took off 4 bases at V and 7 bases at J, with 20 bases between the two ends. CDR3 bases: TGTGCCAGCAGTGGGCGGGCTGGTACCGGGGAGGAGCAGTACTTC. This translates into CASSGRAGTGEEQYF.

V usage is TRBV6-5 and J usage is TRBJ2-7; 8 bases are a match to TRBD2. Germline trimming cut 5 bases from V and 2 bases from J; bases unmatched to any gene: 8. The CDR3 contains 15 residues. Looked up from germline, CDR1 is MNHEY and CDR2 is SVGAGI. CDR3 loop: CASSTFRGLAYEQYF. The DNA of the CDR3 is TGTGCCAGCAGTACCTTTCGGGGACTAGCCTACGAGCAGTACTTC.

This clone was recorded a few times. V and J are TRBV6-5 and TRBJ1-2; D unresolved. With 8 bases removed from V and 0 bases from J, the gap between germline ends came to 16 bases. CDR1 and CDR2 (germline): MNHEY, SVGAGI. This CDR3 region has 15 residues. The CDR3 region is CASVLHGGSNYGYTF. The CDR3 coding sequence is TGTGCCAGCGTTTTACACGGAGGGTCTAACTATGGCTACACCTTC.

This clone came up once. This chain connects TRBV6-5 to TRBJ1-5, with TRBD1 as a possible D gene (6 bases). The CDR3 covers 13 residues. Germline CDR1 MNHEY, CDR2 SVGAGI. V lost 7 bases to trimming and J lost 3 bases, with 10 bases between them. The CDR3 DNA sequence: TGTGCCAGCAAGTCAGGGGACAATCAGCCCCAGCATTTT. It is translated as CASKSGDNQPQHF.

This clone is a singleton in its sample. J is TRBJ2-3 and V is TRBV9; D is unresolved. The length of the CDR3 is 13 residues. The germline gives CDR1 SGDLS, CDR2 YYNGEE. Trimming cost V 4 bases and J 2 bases, with 8 bases left between them. The DNA for the CDR3 is TGTGCCAGCAGCAGACAAGACACAGATACGCAGTATTTT. It encodes CASSRQDTDTQYF.

The gene calls are TRBV27 and TRBJ2-7; D remains ambiguous. Germline V gene lookup returns CDR1 MNHEY and CDR2 SMNVEV (reference sequence). The CDR3 length is 14 residues. V was pared by 5 bases and J by 2 bases, with 13 bases between. The CDR3 protein is CASSATGVTYEQYF. In nucleotides, the CDR3 is TGTGCCAGCAGTGCCACCGGAGTCACCTACGAGCAGTACTTC.

This sequence joins TRBV5-8 and TRBJ1-1; tentative D call: TRBD1 (5 bases). Trimming left V 7 bases short and J 3 bases short, with 25 bases between. Germline CDR1 reads SGHTS; CDR2 reads YDEGEE. This CDR3 region has 17 residues. In DNA form, the CDR3 reads TGTGCCAGCGGACCAAGGGATGGACAAAATGGCGACACTGAAGCTTTCTTT. It is translated as CASGPRDGQNGDTEAFF.

The chain employs TRBV6-1 and TRBJ1-2; no reliable D call. This CDR3 spans 13 amino acids. CDR1 and CDR2 from the germline V gene are MNHNS and SASEGT. Trimming took 7 bases from V and 4 from J, leaving 13 bases between them. This chain's CDR3 is CASIPPGGYGYTF. The CDR3 DNA sequence: TGTGCCAGCATCCCGCCAGGAGGCTATGGCTACACCTTC.

The chain joins TRBV2 to TRBJ2-3; D uncertain. The CDR3 totals 15 residues. Trimming removed 2 bases from V and 0 bases from J, with 9 bases in between. The germline V gene encodes CDR1 SNHLY and CDR2 FYNNEI. The CDR3 bases are TGTGCCAGCAGTGAATACGCGTATAGCACAGATACGCAGTATTTT. It codes for CASSEYAYSTDTQYF.

This clone was counted a single time. An end of the junction differs from the germline gene, which may be a read error. The chain recombines TRBV7-7 with TRBJ1-3; D is uncertain. Looked up from germline, CDR1 is SSHAT and CDR2 is FNYEAQ (reference sequence). This CDR3 has 15 residues. In DNA, the CDR3 is TGTGCTAGCAGCCTCGGCACAGACTCTGGAAACACCATATATTTT. Its protein product is CASSLGTDSGNTIYF.